A selection of T cell receptor beta chains follows, all from one sample in a study of sequential checkpoint blockade in melanoma. Generated by immunoSEQ multiplex PCR, the TCRdb table keeps only in-frame clones and is missing some. The profile shows roughly 20,000 clones, around 68% of them singletons. The specimen was CD8+ T cells sorted from blood (inferred from file names), collected from a patient given nivolumab and ipilimumab in sequence. These receptor sequences come from a human donor with melanoma. Each CDR3 is given with its conserved first and last residue. Fields, in order: J gene, clone size, V gene, D gene, CDR3 DNA, CDR3 protein. D genes are given only for firm matches. For some rows the clone size is stated as once, few or many, or as a class when expanded; others skip it.

J gene: TRBJ2-2; clone size: NA; V gene: TRBV5-4; D gene: NA; CDR3 DNA: TGTGCCAGCAGCTTGTATCCGAACACCGGGGAGCTGTTTTTT; CDR3 protein: CASSLYPNTGELFF
J gene: TRBJ2-5; clone size: NA; V gene: TRBV4-3; D gene: TRBD2; CDR3 DNA: TGCGCCAGCAGCCAAGGCGGGGGGATGGAGACCCAGTACTTC; CDR3 protein: CASSQGGGMETQYF
J gene: TRBJ2-4; clone size: NA; V gene: TRBV30; D gene: NA; CDR3 DNA: TGTGCCTGGGGGATCCCCAGGGGCAAAAACATTCAGTACTTC; CDR3 protein: CAWGIPRGKNIQYF
J gene: TRBJ1-4; clone size: few; V gene: TRBV4-3; D gene: NA; CDR3 DNA: TGCGCCAGCAGCCCAGTGGGGGCGCAGTATGAAAAACTGTTTTTT; CDR3 protein: CASSPVGAQYEKLFF
J gene: TRBJ2-1; clone size: few; V gene: TRBV5-1; D gene: NA; CDR3 DNA: TGCGCCAGCAGGCCGGACAGCAATGAGCAGTTCTTC; CDR3 protein: CASRPDSNEQFF
J gene: TRBJ1-2; clone size: NA; V gene: TRBV4-2; D gene: NA; CDR3 DNA: TGTGCCAGCAGCCAAGGGGACAACCGGGGTGGCTACACCTTC; CDR3 protein: CASSQGDNRGGYTF
J gene: TRBJ2-5; clone size: few; V gene: TRBV11-3; D gene: TRBD2; CDR3 DNA: TGTGCCAGCAGCCGGACTAGCGGGAGCTCGGAGACCCAGTACTTC; CDR3 protein: CASSRTSGSSETQYF
J gene: TRBJ2-3; clone size: NA; V gene: TRBV7-9; D gene: TRBD2; CDR3 DNA: TGTGCCAGCAGCTTAGTCAGCGGGGGGATCACAGATACGCAGTATTTT; CDR3 protein: CASSLVSGGITDTQYF
J gene: TRBJ2-1; clone size: NA; V gene: TRBV10-2; D gene: NA; CDR3 DNA: TGCGCCAGCACTACCGGACTGTTCAATGAGCAGTTCTTC; CDR3 protein: CASTTGLFNEQFF
J gene: TRBJ1-4; clone size: NA; V gene: TRBV7-9; D gene: NA; CDR3 DNA: TGTGCCAGCAGTTTACGCACAGGGCCTGAAAAACTGTTTTTT; CDR3 protein: CASSLRTGPEKLFF
J gene: TRBJ1-5; clone size: NA; V gene: TRBV28; D gene: TRBD1; CDR3 DNA: TGTGCCAGCAGTCAGACAGGGTACGGTAATAGCAATCAGCCCCAGCATTTT; CDR3 protein: CASSQTGYGNSNQPQHF
J gene: TRBJ2-1; clone size: NA; V gene: TRBV11-2; D gene: TRBD1; CDR3 DNA: TGTGCCAGCAGCCACAGGGGGGGACAGGGAACCGACAATGAGCAGTTCTTC; CDR3 protein: CASSHRGGQGTDNEQFF
J gene: TRBJ2-2; clone size: NA; V gene: TRBV5-6; D gene: NA; CDR3 DNA: TGTGCCAGCATCACCCAGGGGTACGGCGGGGAGCTGTTTTTT; CDR3 protein: CASITQGYGGELFF
J gene: TRBJ1-1; clone size: NA; V gene: TRBV5-1; D gene: TRBD1; CDR3 DNA: TGCGCCAGCAGCTTGGCAGGGGGCTACACTGAAGCTTTCTTT; CDR3 protein: CASSLAGGYTEAFF
J gene: TRBJ1-1; clone size: few; V gene: TRBV13; D gene: NA; CDR3 DNA: TGTGCCAGCAGCTTAGGCCGGGTGAACACTGAAGCTTTCTTT; CDR3 protein: CASSLGRVNTEAFF
J gene: TRBJ1-1; clone size: NA; V gene: TRBV30; D gene: NA; CDR3 DNA: TGTGCCTGGAGTTTAGCCGATTTGTTTATGAACACTGAAGCTTTCTTT; CDR3 protein: CAWSLADLFMNTEAFF
J gene: TRBJ1-1; clone size: NA; V gene: TRBV28; D gene: NA; CDR3 DNA: TGTGCCAGCAGGCCCCAGGGATGGGGTCCTGAAGCTTTCTTT; CDR3 protein: CASRPQGWGPEAFF
J gene: TRBJ2-1; clone size: NA; V gene: TRBV7-3; D gene: TRBD1; CDR3 DNA: TGTGCCAGCAGCCGACAGGGCAATGAGCAGTTCTTC; CDR3 protein: CASSRQGNEQFF
J gene: TRBJ1-4; clone size: NA; V gene: TRBV6-5; D gene: NA; CDR3 DNA: TGTGCCAGCAGTTACTTGTCAGGGGATGAAAAACTGTTTTTT; CDR3 protein: CASSYLSGDEKLFF
J gene: TRBJ2-7; clone size: NA; V gene: TRBV18; D gene: NA; CDR3 DNA: TGTGCCAGCTCACCCGCGACAGCTCTCTACGAGCAGTACTTC; CDR3 protein: CASSPATALYEQYF
J gene: TRBJ2-7; clone size: NA; V gene: TRBV5-4; D gene: TRBD1; CDR3 DNA: TGTGCCAGCAGCTCGAACGACAGGGGTAGAAACTACGAGCAGTACTTC; CDR3 protein: CASSSNDRGRNYEQYF
J gene: TRBJ2-7; clone size: few; V gene: TRBV5-4; D gene: NA; CDR3 DNA: TGTGCCAGCAGCTTGGAACTTTCTGCCTACGAGCAGTACTTC; CDR3 protein: CASSLELSAYEQYF
J gene: TRBJ2-1; clone size: few; V gene: TRBV29-1; D gene: TRBD2; CDR3 DNA: TGCAGCGTTGTGGCCGGGGGCGAAACTAGCGGGGTATCCTACAATGAGCAGTTCTTC; CDR3 protein: CSVVAGGETSGVSYNEQFF
J gene: TRBJ2-2; clone size: few; V gene: TRBV7-9; D gene: TRBD1; CDR3 DNA: TGTGCCAGCAGCTTAAGACAGGGGACGAACACCGGGGAGCTGTTTTTT; CDR3 protein: CASSLRQGTNTGELFF
J gene: TRBJ2-3; clone size: NA; V gene: TRBV4-2; D gene: TRBD2; CDR3 DNA: TGTGCCAGCAGCGTCAATAGCGGGGGGCCCACAGATACGCAGTATTTT; CDR3 protein: CASSVNSGGPTDTQYF
J gene: TRBJ2-3; clone size: few; V gene: TRBV5-6; D gene: NA; CDR3 DNA: TGTGCCAGCAGCCGGGGTGGAGGGCTCGGCACAGATACGCAGTATTTT; CDR3 protein: CASSRGGGLGTDTQYF
J gene: TRBJ2-1; clone size: medium-sized; V gene: TRBV5-1; D gene: TRBD2; CDR3 DNA: TGCGCCAGCAGCCCAATAGCGGGGGGGCCTGGCCATGAGCAGTTCTTC; CDR3 protein: CASSPIAGGPGHEQFF
J gene: TRBJ2-7; clone size: NA; V gene: TRBV6-5; D gene: TRBD1; CDR3 DNA: TGTGCCAGCAGTTCCGGGACAGACATTTTTTACGAGCAGTACTTC; CDR3 protein: CASSSGTDIFYEQYF
J gene: TRBJ2-7; clone size: NA; V gene: TRBV28; D gene: TRBD1; CDR3 DNA: TGTGCCAGCAGTTTAGACAGGGGGCCCTACGAGCAGTACTTC; CDR3 protein: CASSLDRGPYEQYF
J gene: TRBJ2-3; clone size: NA; V gene: TRBV4-3; D gene: TRBD2; CDR3 DNA: TGCGCCAGCAGCCCTAGCGGGAGGGCCGCAGATACGCAGTATTTT; CDR3 protein: CASSPSGRAADTQYF
J gene: TRBJ2-5; clone size: NA; V gene: TRBV9; D gene: NA; CDR3 DNA: TGTGCCAGCAGCGGATCACTAGCACACTTTGCAGAGACCCAGTACTTC; CDR3 protein: CASSGSLAHFAETQYF
J gene: TRBJ2-7; clone size: NA; V gene: TRBV6-1; D gene: TRBD2; CDR3 DNA: TGTGCCAGCACTGGGACTAGCGGGAGGGCCGAGCAGTACTTC; CDR3 protein: CASTGTSGRAEQYF
J gene: TRBJ2-7; clone size: NA; V gene: TRBV9; D gene: NA; CDR3 DNA: TGTGCCAGCAGCGATGACACCTACGAGCAGTACTTC; CDR3 protein: CASSDDTYEQYF
J gene: TRBJ2-1; clone size: NA; V gene: TRBV7-9; D gene: NA; CDR3 DNA: TGCGCCAGCAGCCAACACGAATACAATGAGCAGTTCTTC; CDR3 protein: CASSQHEYNEQFF
J gene: TRBJ2-3; clone size: NA; V gene: TRBV9; D gene: NA; CDR3 DNA: TGTGCCAGCAGCGTAGGGGAGAGCGGCACAGATACGCAGTATTTT; CDR3 protein: CASSVGESGTDTQYF
J gene: TRBJ1-1; clone size: NA; V gene: TRBV19; D gene: TRBD1; CDR3 DNA: TGTGCCAGTAGTCGAACCGGGACAGGTCTAAACACTGAAGCTTTCTTT; CDR3 protein: CASSRTGTGLNTEAFF
J gene: TRBJ2-1; clone size: once; V gene: TRBV7-9; D gene: NA; CDR3 DNA: TGTGCCAGCAGCCAAGCGGTTTGGAAGCAGTTCTTC; CDR3 protein: CASSQAVWKQFF
J gene: TRBJ2-3; clone size: NA; V gene: TRBV6-4; D gene: TRBD2; CDR3 DNA: TGTGCCAGCAGTGACGGGACTAGCGGGGGGGGCACAGATACGCAGTATTTT; CDR3 protein: CASSDGTSGGGTDTQYF
J gene: TRBJ2-7; clone size: NA; V gene: TRBV29-1; D gene: NA; CDR3 DNA: TGCAGCGTTGAAATGGGATTAGGGGCCTACGAGCAGTACTTC; CDR3 protein: CSVEMGLGAYEQYF
J gene: TRBJ2-7; clone size: NA; V gene: TRBV7-9; D gene: TRBD2; CDR3 DNA: TGTGCCAGCACTCCACCCCTAAGCGGGGGCCCCCCCTACGAGCAGTACTTC; CDR3 protein: CASTPPLSGGPPYEQYF
J gene: TRBJ2-7; clone size: NA; V gene: TRBV11-3; D gene: TRBD1; CDR3 DNA: TGTGCCAGCAGCCGGGGACAGGGAGACGAGCAGTACTTC; CDR3 protein: CASSRGQGDEQYF
J gene: TRBJ2-3; clone size: NA; V gene: TRBV6-6; D gene: NA; CDR3 DNA: TGTGCCAGCAGTTACTCGTCCCCGAGAGATACGCAGTATTTT; CDR3 protein: CASSYSSPRDTQYF
J gene: TRBJ1-5; clone size: NA; V gene: TRBV5-6; D gene: TRBD1; CDR3 DNA: TGTGCCAGCAGCCACGGGACAGGGATTAGCAATCAGCCCCAGCATTTT; CDR3 protein: CASSHGTGISNQPQHF